Following are 20 T cell receptor beta chains from one sample sequenced in a study of monozygotic twins with inflammatory bowel disease. TCRdb reworked the 5' RACE reads into one entry per CDR3 protein, no DNA. The repertoire shows about 93,000 distinct CDR3 sequences; the top ten hold about 8%. Material: blood. All receptors derive from a human donor with ulcerative colitis or Crohn's disease, or a healthy co-twin of an affected twin (not recorded which).

The rearrangement joins TRBV6-9 to TRBJ2-7; TCRdb designates TRBD1, a call that cannot be tested without DNA. Germline V gene lookup returns CDR1 MNHGY and CDR2 SVAAGI. This CDR3 has 14 residues. The CDR3 sequence: CASNPPGDSYEQYF.

The chain recombines TRBV29-1 with TRBJ2-1; TCRdb names TRBD2, which stays unverified in the absence of DNA. The CDR3 has 15 residues. CDR1 is SQVTM and CDR2 is ANQGSEA in the germline V gene. CDR3 region: CSVSMGLAGVNEQFF.

V gene TRBV25-1 combines with J gene TRBJ2-1; the TCRdb call, TRBD1, lacks DNA for checking. This CDR3 is built from 15 residues. Germline loops: CDR1 MGHDK, CDR2 SYGVNS. CDR3 residues: CASVGPREPGDEQFF.

The genes are TRBV20-1 and TRBJ1-5; TCRdb indicates TRBD1, and absent DNA this call remains unverified. CDR1 and CDR2 from the germline V gene are DFQATT and SNEGSKA (reference sequence). The CDR3 spans 14 residues. CDR3: CSAKGTGPNQPQHF.

The chain is built from TRBV12-3 or TRBV12-4 and TRBJ2-7; the TCRdb call, TRBD1, lacks DNA for checking. The CDR3 loop spans 13 amino acids. CDR3 sequence: CASSFQGAYEQYF.

The genes are TRBV5-1 and TRBJ1-2; TCRdb indicates TRBD1, and absent DNA this call remains unverified. This CDR3 contains 16 residues. Germline CDR1 SGHRS, CDR2 YFSETQ. The CDR3 here is CASSRSPRTGENGYTF.

This chain joins TRBV6-5 and TRBJ1-1. The CDR3 loop spans 15 amino acids. The germline CDR1 and CDR2 sequences are MNHEY and SVGAGI. The CDR3 reads CASSYGPAMNTEAFF.

The chain combines TRBV11-2 with TRBJ1-6. Germline CDR1 reads SGHAT; CDR2 reads FQNNGV. The CDR3 is 13 amino acids. The CDR3: CASSLVGDSPLHF.

V usage is TRBV5-1 and J usage is TRBJ2-1. Germline V gene data show CDR1 as SGHRS and CDR2 as YFSETQ. There are 14 residues in the CDR3. The CDR3 protein is CASSLVTQGNEQFF.

The chain joins TRBV18 to TRBJ2-3; TCRdb outputs TRBD1, but without DNA this stays unchecked. Germline V CDR1 and CDR2: KGHSH, LQKENI. This CDR3 is 20 amino acids long. CDR3 residues: CASSPRPGRQGKSSTDTQYF.

The CDR3 sequence is CASSVTYSNQPQHF. This sequence joins TRBV6-1 and TRBJ1-5. The CDR3 runs to 14 residues. Germline assignment: CDR1 MNHNS and CDR2 SASEGT.

V usage is TRBV7-9 and J usage is TRBJ1-1; lacking DNA, the TRBD1 call made by TCRdb goes unchecked. The CDR3 is 14 amino acids. Germline values: CDR1 SEHNR, CDR2 FQNEAQ (reference sequence). The CDR3 region is CASSLVGGPNEAFF.

The CDR3 loop reads CASSQKDSYEQYF. This chain links TRBV21-1 with TRBJ2-7; TCRdb's assignment of TRBD1 cannot be checked, as there is no DNA. TRBV21-1 is flagged as a pseudogene. The CDR3 contains 13 residues.

The chain is built from TRBV5-6 and TRBJ1-1; TCRdb proposes TRBD1, but this gene call is untestable without DNA. Germline V CDR1 and CDR2: SGHDT, YYEEEE. The CDR3 totals 15 residues. The CDR3 here is CASSRAGGLNTEAFF.

CDR3 region: CATKTGFRDEKLFF. This chain links TRBV10-3 with TRBJ1-4. This CDR3 has 14 amino acids. The germline V gene has CDR1 ENHRY and CDR2 SYGVKD.

V gene TRBV5-1 combines with J gene TRBJ2-1; the TRBD1 assignment by TCRdb is unverifiable without DNA. Per the germline V gene, CDR1 is SGHRS and CDR2 is YFSETQ. This CDR3 contains 16 residues. This CDR3 is CASSPKTQGRVDEQFF.

The chain is built from TRBV6-1 and TRBJ2-2; TCRdb proposes TRBD1, but this gene call is untestable without DNA. This CDR3 has 14 residues. Germline values: CDR1 MNHNS, CDR2 SASEGT. CDR3 in amino acids: CATLGTVNTGELFF.

The chain is built from TRBV7-2 and TRBJ1-2. Germline V lookup: CDR1 SGHTA, CDR2 FQGNSA. The CDR3 length is 14 residues. The CDR3: CASSLERRGAGYTF.

This CDR3 is CASSPLFSANEQFF. This chain connects TRBV18 to TRBJ2-1. The CDR3 is 14 amino acids. Germline V gives CDR1 KGHSH, CDR2 LQKENI.

The chain combines TRBV7-9 with TRBJ1-4. Germline V CDR1 and CDR2: SEHNR, FQNEAQ (reference sequence). The CDR3 covers 14 residues. CDR3 sequence: CASSPWSPNEKLFF.